These 23 T cell receptor beta chains were sequenced from one sample in a study of identifying expanded T cells in peripheral blood. Generated by immunoSEQ multiplex PCR, the TCRdb table keeps only in-frame clones and is missing some. The table lists tens of thousands of clones, roughly 82% of them singletons, with 14% in the top ten. Sequenced material: blood. The receptors were sampled from a person between 18 and 75 years old in good health.

V gene TRBV6-1 combines with J gene TRBJ1-4; 7 bases align to TRBD1. There are 14 residues in the CDR3. J was trimmed by 7 bases and V by 4 bases; bases with no gene match: 6. Per the germline V gene, CDR1 is MNHNS and CDR2 is SASEGT. CDR3: CASSASGGAEKLFF. Written as DNA, the CDR3 is TGTGCCAGCAGTGCGTCAGGGGGAGCTGAAAAACTGTTTTTT.

The chain links TRBV9 to TRBJ2-7; D unclear. The CDR3 has 13 amino acids. Trimming removed 4 bases at V and 4 bases at J, with 12 bases between. Germline CDR1 and CDR2: SGDLS and YYNGEE. The CDR3 nucleotides read TGTGCCAGCAGCCCCGCATCGGAATACGAGCAGTACTTC. Translation gives CASSPASEYEQYF.

The chain couples TRBV11-2 to TRBJ2-1, with 7 bases aligning to TRBD2. Germline V gene lookup returns CDR1 SGHAT and CDR2 FQNNGV. The CDR3 is made up of 17 amino acids. Trimming at V came to 6 bases and at J to 0 bases, leaving 11 bases not matched to a gene. The CDR3 coding sequence is TGTGCCAGCAGTAAGTCTCGGGGGGTTAGCTCCTACAATGAGCAGTTCTTC. Its translation: CASSKSRGVSSYNEQFF.

The chain carries TRBV11-2 and TRBJ2-2; D is perhaps TRBD2 (6 bases). This CDR3 has 15 amino acids. V lost 7 bases and J lost 6, with 18 bases in between. Germline CDR1 SGHAT, CDR2 FQNNGV. The DNA of the CDR3 is TGTGCCAGCACTCAAACCCGGACTACGGCCGGGGAGCTGTTTTTT. It specifies CASTQTRTTAGELFF.

The CDR3 sequence: CASTNQGLGEKLFF. In DNA form, the CDR3 reads TGTGCCAGTACCAATCAGGGGCTTGGTGAAAAACTGTTTTTT. V and J are TRBV2 and TRBJ1-4; D is possibly TRBD1 (6 bases). CDR1 and CDR2 from the germline V gene are SNHLY and FYNNEI. V was shortened by 9 bases and J by 7 bases, with 18 bases between the two germline ends. CDR3 length: 14 amino acids.

The CDR3 sequence is CASSRDYQETQYF. The DNA for the CDR3 is TGTGCCAGCAGTCGGGACTACCAAGAGACCCAGTACTTC. The rearrangement joins TRBV14 to TRBJ2-5; D is perhaps TRBD2 (6 bases). Trimming took off 6 bases at V and 0 bases at J, with 8 bases between the two ends. The germline V gene has CDR1 SGHDN and CDR2 FVKESK. This CDR3 is 13 amino acids long.

CDR3 sequence reads: CASSEGGYEQYV. CDR3 bases: TGTGCCAGCAGTGAAGGGGGGTACGAGCAGTACGTC. The chain employs TRBV2 and TRBJ2-7; the D call may be TRBD1 or TRBD2 (5 bases each). The CDR3 loop spans 12 amino acids. Germline values: CDR1 SNHLY, CDR2 FYNNEI. Between the trimmed V and J ends, which lost 1 base and 4 bases, there was a span of 5 bases.

The CDR3 loop reads CASSAPGQPGQYF. In DNA form, the CDR3 reads TGTGCCAGCAGCGCTCCGGGACAGCCAGGGCAGTACTTC. This chain joins TRBV9 and TRBJ2-7; the match to TRBD1 covers 7 bases. Losses at the gene ends were 3 bases for V and 9 bases for J; bases not matched to a gene: 9. There are 13 residues in the CDR3. Germline V gives CDR1 SGDLS, CDR2 YYNGEE. Variable domain in full (rest from reference TRBV9 and TRBJ2-7): DSGVTQTPKHLITATGQRVTLRCSPRSGDLSVYWYQQSLDQGLQFLIQYYNGEERAKGNILERFSAQQFPDLHSELNLSSLELGDSALYFCASSAPGQPGQYFGPGTRLTVT.

This chain joins TRBV4-2 and TRBJ1-1; 7 nucleotides line up with TRBD1. The CDR3 spans 16 residues. The V gene's germline CDR1 is LGHNA and CDR2 YNFKEQ. V lost 1 base to trimming and J lost 0 bases; unmatched junction nucleotides: 5. CDR3: CASSQGGGAMNTEAFF. CDR3 in DNA: TGTGCCAGCAGCCAAGGAGGGGGCGCGATGAACACTGAAGCTTTCTTT.

The chain couples TRBV6-1 to TRBJ2-5, with 9 positions matching TRBD2. Germline CDR1 is MNHNS and CDR2 is SASEGT. The CDR3 loop spans 15 amino acids. V lost 6 bases, J lost 0 bases, and 5 bases stayed unmatched. The CDR3 here is CASRVSGGYQETQYF. The DNA for the CDR3 is TGTGCCAGCAGGGTGAGCGGGGGGTACCAAGAGACCCAGTACTTC.

The chain combines TRBV30 with TRBJ2-6; D not resolved. Germline CDR1 reads GTSNPN; CDR2 reads SVGIG (reference sequence). Trimming took off 4 bases at V and 0 bases at J, with 10 bases between the two ends. The CDR3 covers 15 residues. CDR3 loop: CAWTLLSSGANVLTF. The CDR3 DNA reads as TGTGCCTGGACATTACTTAGCTCTGGGGCCAACGTCCTGACTTTC.

This chain links TRBV5-4 with TRBJ2-7; the D gene could be TRBD1 or TRBD2 (5 bases each). The germline V gene encodes CDR1 SGHNT and CDR2 YYREEE (reference sequence). V lost 4 bases, J lost 7 bases, and 18 bases lay in between. The CDR3 spans 14 residues. In nucleotides, the CDR3 is TGTGCCAGCAGCCGCGGACTTTTAGAGGGGGAGCAGTACGTC. This encodes CASSRGLLEGEQYV.

The J gene is TRBJ2-5, the V gene TRBV7-8; 7 bases are a match to TRBD1. Germline V CDR1 and CDR2: SGHVS, FQNEAQ. The J segment lost 5 bases and the V segment lost 3 bases, leaving 6 bases of the junction unmatched. The CDR3 extends over 14 amino acids. In DNA, the CDR3 is TGTGCCAGCAGCTTTAGAGGGGGCCGTGAGACCCAGTACTTC. This translates into CASSFRGGRETQYF. Filled out from reference TRBV7-8 and TRBJ2-5, the complete variable domain reads GAGVSQSPRYKVAKRGQDVALRCDPISGHVSLFWYQQALGQGPEFLTYFQNEAQLDKSGLPSDRFFAERPEGSVSTLKIQRTQQEDSAVYLCASSFRGGRETQYFGPGTRLLVL.

The chain has TRBV13 and TRBJ1-4, with D possibly being TRBD1 (6 bases). From germline, CDR1 is PRHDT and CDR2 FYEKMQ (reference sequence). The CDR3 sequence is 16 residues long. The ends were cut back, 5 bases at V and 7 bases at J, with 20 bases in the middle. The CDR3 reads CASSVGHRRRIEKLFF. The CDR3, as DNA: TGTGCCAGCAGCGTGGGACACCGGCGACGGATTGAAAAACTGTTTTTT.

The V call is TRBV7-2, the J call TRBJ1-2, with a weak D call TRBD1 (6 bases). The CDR3 loop spans 13 amino acids. Between the trimmed V and J ends, which lost 5 bases and 5 bases, there was a span of 12 bases. The germline gives CDR1 SGHTA, CDR2 FQGNSA. The DNA of the CDR3 is TGTGCCAGCAGCCGAGAAGGGGGGTATGGCTACACCTTC. Amino acid sequence: CASSREGGYGYTF.

This rearrangement joins TRBV11-3 to TRBJ1-5, with no clear D. Germline assignment: CDR1 SGHNT and CDR2 YENEEA. V shed 0 bases and J shed 3 bases, with 0 bases lying between them. CDR3 length: 12 residues. The CDR3 protein is CASSLDNQPQHF. The DNA for the CDR3 is TGTGCCAGCAGCTTAGACAATCAGCCCCAGCATTTT.

This clone has a single count. The chain joins TRBV9 to TRBJ2-1, with D perhaps given as TRBD1 or TRBD2 (6 bases each). The CDR3 contains 19 residues. CDR1 is SGDLS, CDR2 YYNGEE, per germline. Trimming left V 0 bases short and J 0 bases short, with 19 bases between. CDR3 region: CASSVATGTPMSSYNEQFF. CDR3 nucleotides: TGTGCCAGCAGCGTAGCCACAGGGACTCCGATGAGCTCCTACAATGAGCAGTTCTTC.

This clone has only a few counts. The chain carries TRBV5-6 and TRBJ1-1; D remains ambiguous. CDR3 size: 16 residues. Germline V CDR1 and CDR2: SGHDT, YYEEEE. Deletions cut 0 bases from V and 0 bases from J, with 12 bases between. The chain's CDR3 is CASSLAGLGLNTEAFF. CDR3 coding DNA: TGTGCCAGCAGCTTGGCCGGGCTGGGGTTGAACACTGAAGCTTTCTTT.

The V gene is TRBV28, the J gene TRBJ1-1; perhaps TRBD1 as D (6 bases). V shed 2 bases and J shed 1 base, with 8 bases lying between them. Germline assignment: CDR1 MDHEN and CDR2 SYDVKM. This CDR3 contains 14 residues. The CDR3 sequence is CASSLTGTNTEAFF. CDR3 in DNA: TGTGCCAGCAGTTTAACAGGGACGAACACTGAAGCTTTCTTT.

This clone was observed a few times. Relative to the germline gene, one junction end is altered; a read error may explain this. The V and J genes are TRBV13 and TRBJ1-1; 8 positions match TRBD1. Germline loops: CDR1 PRHDT, CDR2 FYEKMQ (reference sequence). The length of the CDR3 is 13 residues. The CDR3 nucleotides read TGTGCCAGCAGCTTAACGGGACAGGACCCGAGGGACTTT. It is translated as CASSLTGQDPRDF.

This chain links TRBV30 with TRBJ1-2; D uncertain. Germline lookup yields CDR1 GTSNPN and CDR2 SVGIG (reference sequence). V was cut by 0 bases and J by 7 bases, with 9 bases left in between. This CDR3 is built from 12 residues. The CDR3 protein is CAWSVSGPGYTF. CDR3 coding DNA: TGTGCCTGGAGTGTGTCAGGCCCTGGCTACACCTTC. Together with reference TRBV30 and TRBJ1-2, the CDR3 gives the full variable domain: SQTIHQWPATLVQPVGSPLSLECTVEGTSNPNLYWYRQAAGRGLQLLFYSVGIGQISSEVPQNLSASRPQDRQFILSSKKLLLSDSGFYLCAWSVSGPGYTFGSGTRLTVV.

This clone has more than one count but fewer than ten. The V gene is TRBV5-4, the J gene TRBJ1-1, with no clear D. With 0 bases removed from V and 3 bases from J, the gap between germline ends came to 9 bases. The CDR3 totals 14 residues. Looked up from germline, CDR1 is SGHNT and CDR2 is YYREEE (reference sequence). The CDR3 DNA reads TGTGCCAGCAGCTTGGTGGGGTGGGACACTGAAGCTTTCTTT. Residues: CASSLVGWDTEAFF.

The chain combines TRBV7-6 with TRBJ2-3; TRBD2 agrees at 10 bases. Germline values: CDR1 SGHVS, CDR2 FNYEAQ. With 1 base clipped from V and 4 bases from J, the junction kept 8 bases outside the gene matches. This CDR3 comprises 17 residues. Here the CDR3 DNA reads TGTGCCAGCAGCTTAGAGTCTAGCGGGAGTTTGGCAGATACGCAGTATTTT. Amino acid sequence: CASSLESSGSLADTQYF.